This is a list of T cell receptor beta chains from one sample in a study of OX40 agonist ivuxolimab in advanced cancers. Data came from immunoSEQ multiplex PCR; TCRdb stores just in-frame clones and leaves some out. Of 78,000 or so clones listed, roughly 86% are singletons. The sequences come from CD4+ or CD8+ T cells sorted from blood, collected in a trial of the OX40 agonist ivuxolimab. The receptor source for this set is an adult with an advanced solid tumor such as melanoma, head and neck, liver or kidney cancer. Both conserved end residues are part of each CDR3. Each record gives: CDR3 DNA, CDR3 protein, V gene, D gene, CDR3 length, J gene, clone size. D genes are given only for firm matches. Clone sizes are given selectively: once, few, many, or a class where the clone is expanded.

TGTGCCAGCAGTTCCGGGACAGGACATGGCTACACCTTC	CASSSGTGHGYTF	TRBV6-4	TRBD1	13	TRBJ1-2	.
TGTGCCAGCAGACCAATAGGGAACACTGAAGCTTTCTTT	CASRPIGNTEAFF	TRBV27	.	13	TRBJ1-1	once
TGTGCCAGCTCACCTCCTAGCACAGATACGCAGTATTTT	CASSPPSTDTQYF	TRBV18	.	13	TRBJ2-3	.
TGCGCCAGCAGCCCTGACGGGACTCTCCGCAATGAGCAGTTCTTC	CASSPDGTLRNEQFF	TRBV5-1	.	15	TRBJ2-1	.
TGTGCCAGCAGCTTCGGCAGGGAGGGAGGCAATCAGCCCCAGCATTTT	CASSFGREGGNQPQHF	TRBV7-9	.	16	TRBJ1-5	.
TGTGCCAGCTCACCACGGACTAGCGGGGACTACGAGCAGCACTTC	CASSPRTSGDYEQHF	TRBV18	TRBD2	15	TRBJ2-7	once
TGTGCCAGTAGTATTGGTTCGGCGGTTCAGTACGAGCAGTACTTC	CASSIGSAVQYEQYF	TRBV19	.	15	TRBJ2-7	.
TGTGCCAGCAGCAAACTAGCGGGGGCGAACCTCTACAATGAGCAGTTCTTC	CASSKLAGANLYNEQFF	TRBV5-4	TRBD2	17	TRBJ2-1	.
TGCGCCAGCCGCTTTCAGGGAACAACTAATGAAAAACTGTTTTTT	CASRFQGTTNEKLFF	TRBV5-1	.	15	TRBJ1-4	once
TGTGCCAGCAGCGGAAGCAGCTCCTACAATGAGCAGTTCTTC	CASSGSSSYNEQFF	TRBV9	.	14	TRBJ2-1	.
TGTGCCAGCAGCCGCGTTGGGGCAGGGGGCTACGAGCAGTACTTC	CASSRVGAGGYEQYF	TRBV14	TRBD1	15	TRBJ2-7	once
TGCAGCGTTGTAACTAGCGGCATGGAGACCCAGTACTTC	CSVVTSGMETQYF	TRBV29-1	TRBD2	13	TRBJ2-5	.
TGCGCCAGCAGCCAAGAGACAGCGGACCTCTATGGCTACACCTTC	CASSQETADLYGYTF	TRBV4-3	.	15	TRBJ1-2	.
TGTGCCAGCAGCTTAGGGGCGGCAAGGACTGAAGCTTTCTTT	CASSLGAARTEAFF	TRBV7-2	.	14	TRBJ1-1	.
TGTGCCAGCAGCTTAGAGACAGGGAATAGCAATCAGCCCCAGCATTTT	CASSLETGNSNQPQHF	TRBV7-8	TRBD1	16	TRBJ1-5	.
TGTGCCAGCAGCGCCCCGGGGCAGGTCTGGGGCTACACCTTC	CASSAPGQVWGYTF	TRBV9	.	14	TRBJ1-2	.
TGTGCCAGCAGCCTTGTAGGCCAGAAGTACTTC	CASSLVGQKYF	TRBV14	.	11	TRBJ2-7	.
TGTGCCAGAACCCTCGGTATACAGGTCAATCAGCCCCAGCATTTT	CARTLGIQVNQPQHF	TRBV5-3	.	15	TRBJ1-5	few
TGTGCCAGTAGTATAAGCACGAGCTCCTACGAGCAGTACTTC	CASSISTSSYEQYF	TRBV19	.	14	TRBJ2-7	.
TGTGCCAGTAGTACGACGAGCTCTGGAAACACCATATATTTT	CASSTTSSGNTIYF	TRBV19	.	14	TRBJ1-3	.
TGTGCCAGCTGTCTAGCGGGGGGCCCCACCGGGGAGCTGTTTTTT	CASCLAGGPTGELFF	TRBV28	TRBD2	15	TRBJ2-2	.
TGCAGTGCTAGGGAGAACACTGAAGCTTTCTTT	CSARENTEAFF	TRBV20-1	.	11	TRBJ1-1	few
TGTGCCAGCAGCCCCGGACCTGGCACAGATACGCAGTATTTT	CASSPGPGTDTQYF	TRBV7-2	.	14	TRBJ2-3	.
TGTGCCAGCAGCTTCTCGGGACAGGGGTACACTGAAGCTTTCTTT	CASSFSGQGYTEAFF	TRBV7-3	TRBD1	15	TRBJ1-1	.
TGTGCCAGCAGTTACGGCAGTTTGAACACTGAAGCTTTCTTT	CASSYGSLNTEAFF	TRBV6-5	.	14	TRBJ1-1	few
TGTGCCAGCAGCCCAGACCTGTTTGGCTATGGCTACACCTTC	CASSPDLFGYGYTF	TRBV5-5	.	14	TRBJ1-2	.
TGCGCCAGCAGCCAAGATTCGGGGGGCACCCCCTACGAGCAGTACTTC	CASSQDSGGTPYEQYF	TRBV4-3	.	16	TRBJ2-7	.
TGTGCCAGCAGTTCCCCGACTCTTGACTCCTACGAGCAGTACTTC	CASSSPTLDSYEQYF	TRBV6-6	.	15	TRBJ2-7	.
TGTGCCAGCAGCTTAATAGGGGGGCGGATCACCGGGGAGCTGTTTTTT	CASSLIGGRITGELFF	TRBV7-9	.	16	TRBJ2-2	.
TGTGCCAGCAGCGTTACGGTGACTAATTCACCCCTCCACTTT	CASSVTVTNSPLHF	TRBV9	.	14	TRBJ1-6	.
TGTGCCTGGGGACAGGGAAACACTGAAGCTTTCTTT	CAWGQGNTEAFF	TRBV30	TRBD1	12	TRBJ1-1	.
TGTGCCAGTAGTGTACCGGGCTCCTCTGGAAACACCATATATTTT	CASSVPGSSGNTIYF	TRBV19	.	15	TRBJ1-3	.
TGTGCCAGCTCGCTTCCCACGGGGGCTGTTAACGAGCAGTACTTC	CASSLPTGAVNEQYF	TRBV18	.	15	TRBJ2-7	.
TGTGCCTGGAGGGCATCAGGTGCTCCCTCCTACGAGCAGTACTTC	CAWRASGAPSYEQYF	TRBV30	.	15	TRBJ2-7	.
TGCGCCAGCCGGGGACAGGGAGTGTACAATGAGCAGTTCTTC	CASRGQGVYNEQFF	TRBV5-1	TRBD1	14	TRBJ2-1	.
TGTGCCAGCAGTTTATCGGGGGTCTATGGCTACACCTTC	CASSLSGVYGYTF	TRBV28	.	13	TRBJ1-2	.
TGTGCCAGCAGGGACAGTCTCTATGGCTACACCTTC	CASRDSLYGYTF	TRBV6-5	.	12	TRBJ1-2	.
TGTGCCAGCGACGACATTGGCAGGGGCCGGTGGGATGAGCAGTTCTTC	CASDDIGRGRWDEQFF	TRBV21-1	.	16	TRBJ2-1	.
TGTGTCTCGGAACCTACAGGGAACTATGGCTACACCTTC	CVSEPTGNYGYTF	TRBV19	.	13	TRBJ1-2	.
TGTGCCATCAGCAAAGAAAGGGGGAATCAGCCCCAGCATTTT	CAISKERGNQPQHF	TRBV10-3	.	14	TRBJ1-5	once
TGTGCCAGTCAGTTTCAAAGGGGAAGTGGGGCCAACGTCCTGACTTTC	CASQFQRGSGANVLTF	TRBV19	.	16	TRBJ2-6	.